This paragraph covers one TCR beta chain sequence. Its specificity is unknown. The protocol was immunoSEQ multiplex PCR, while the TCRdb copy is restricted to in-frame clones and leaves out a portion. Of 65,000 to 85,000 clones in the sample, just over 90% were seen once. This record belongs to a study of cytotoxic CD8 clonotypes in ibrutinib-treated CLL. Study summary: Across the patients, around 10 were relapsed/refractory, over 14 treatment-naive and some 17 IGHV unmutated.

Germline V CDR1 and CDR2: SGHTA, FQGTGA. The CDR3 consists of 13 residues. Trimming cost V 5 bases and J 3 bases; bases outside gene matches: 3. Cryopreserved PBMCs yielded around 2.1 micrograms of genomic DNA for TCR beta libraries. Overall study results and limits: Sampling time points were not equivalent between sustained-remission and progressing patients.

Sequenced here: PBMCs, sampled after 12 months of ibrutinib treatment. The rearrangement joins TRBV7-3 to TRBJ1-2, with 7 bases identical to TRBD1. The source of this sequence is a human donor with chronic lymphocytic leukemia. CDR3 sequence: CASSRQGHYGYTF. The CDR3 nucleotides are TGTGCCAGCAGCCGACAGGGTCACTATGGCTACACCTTC.